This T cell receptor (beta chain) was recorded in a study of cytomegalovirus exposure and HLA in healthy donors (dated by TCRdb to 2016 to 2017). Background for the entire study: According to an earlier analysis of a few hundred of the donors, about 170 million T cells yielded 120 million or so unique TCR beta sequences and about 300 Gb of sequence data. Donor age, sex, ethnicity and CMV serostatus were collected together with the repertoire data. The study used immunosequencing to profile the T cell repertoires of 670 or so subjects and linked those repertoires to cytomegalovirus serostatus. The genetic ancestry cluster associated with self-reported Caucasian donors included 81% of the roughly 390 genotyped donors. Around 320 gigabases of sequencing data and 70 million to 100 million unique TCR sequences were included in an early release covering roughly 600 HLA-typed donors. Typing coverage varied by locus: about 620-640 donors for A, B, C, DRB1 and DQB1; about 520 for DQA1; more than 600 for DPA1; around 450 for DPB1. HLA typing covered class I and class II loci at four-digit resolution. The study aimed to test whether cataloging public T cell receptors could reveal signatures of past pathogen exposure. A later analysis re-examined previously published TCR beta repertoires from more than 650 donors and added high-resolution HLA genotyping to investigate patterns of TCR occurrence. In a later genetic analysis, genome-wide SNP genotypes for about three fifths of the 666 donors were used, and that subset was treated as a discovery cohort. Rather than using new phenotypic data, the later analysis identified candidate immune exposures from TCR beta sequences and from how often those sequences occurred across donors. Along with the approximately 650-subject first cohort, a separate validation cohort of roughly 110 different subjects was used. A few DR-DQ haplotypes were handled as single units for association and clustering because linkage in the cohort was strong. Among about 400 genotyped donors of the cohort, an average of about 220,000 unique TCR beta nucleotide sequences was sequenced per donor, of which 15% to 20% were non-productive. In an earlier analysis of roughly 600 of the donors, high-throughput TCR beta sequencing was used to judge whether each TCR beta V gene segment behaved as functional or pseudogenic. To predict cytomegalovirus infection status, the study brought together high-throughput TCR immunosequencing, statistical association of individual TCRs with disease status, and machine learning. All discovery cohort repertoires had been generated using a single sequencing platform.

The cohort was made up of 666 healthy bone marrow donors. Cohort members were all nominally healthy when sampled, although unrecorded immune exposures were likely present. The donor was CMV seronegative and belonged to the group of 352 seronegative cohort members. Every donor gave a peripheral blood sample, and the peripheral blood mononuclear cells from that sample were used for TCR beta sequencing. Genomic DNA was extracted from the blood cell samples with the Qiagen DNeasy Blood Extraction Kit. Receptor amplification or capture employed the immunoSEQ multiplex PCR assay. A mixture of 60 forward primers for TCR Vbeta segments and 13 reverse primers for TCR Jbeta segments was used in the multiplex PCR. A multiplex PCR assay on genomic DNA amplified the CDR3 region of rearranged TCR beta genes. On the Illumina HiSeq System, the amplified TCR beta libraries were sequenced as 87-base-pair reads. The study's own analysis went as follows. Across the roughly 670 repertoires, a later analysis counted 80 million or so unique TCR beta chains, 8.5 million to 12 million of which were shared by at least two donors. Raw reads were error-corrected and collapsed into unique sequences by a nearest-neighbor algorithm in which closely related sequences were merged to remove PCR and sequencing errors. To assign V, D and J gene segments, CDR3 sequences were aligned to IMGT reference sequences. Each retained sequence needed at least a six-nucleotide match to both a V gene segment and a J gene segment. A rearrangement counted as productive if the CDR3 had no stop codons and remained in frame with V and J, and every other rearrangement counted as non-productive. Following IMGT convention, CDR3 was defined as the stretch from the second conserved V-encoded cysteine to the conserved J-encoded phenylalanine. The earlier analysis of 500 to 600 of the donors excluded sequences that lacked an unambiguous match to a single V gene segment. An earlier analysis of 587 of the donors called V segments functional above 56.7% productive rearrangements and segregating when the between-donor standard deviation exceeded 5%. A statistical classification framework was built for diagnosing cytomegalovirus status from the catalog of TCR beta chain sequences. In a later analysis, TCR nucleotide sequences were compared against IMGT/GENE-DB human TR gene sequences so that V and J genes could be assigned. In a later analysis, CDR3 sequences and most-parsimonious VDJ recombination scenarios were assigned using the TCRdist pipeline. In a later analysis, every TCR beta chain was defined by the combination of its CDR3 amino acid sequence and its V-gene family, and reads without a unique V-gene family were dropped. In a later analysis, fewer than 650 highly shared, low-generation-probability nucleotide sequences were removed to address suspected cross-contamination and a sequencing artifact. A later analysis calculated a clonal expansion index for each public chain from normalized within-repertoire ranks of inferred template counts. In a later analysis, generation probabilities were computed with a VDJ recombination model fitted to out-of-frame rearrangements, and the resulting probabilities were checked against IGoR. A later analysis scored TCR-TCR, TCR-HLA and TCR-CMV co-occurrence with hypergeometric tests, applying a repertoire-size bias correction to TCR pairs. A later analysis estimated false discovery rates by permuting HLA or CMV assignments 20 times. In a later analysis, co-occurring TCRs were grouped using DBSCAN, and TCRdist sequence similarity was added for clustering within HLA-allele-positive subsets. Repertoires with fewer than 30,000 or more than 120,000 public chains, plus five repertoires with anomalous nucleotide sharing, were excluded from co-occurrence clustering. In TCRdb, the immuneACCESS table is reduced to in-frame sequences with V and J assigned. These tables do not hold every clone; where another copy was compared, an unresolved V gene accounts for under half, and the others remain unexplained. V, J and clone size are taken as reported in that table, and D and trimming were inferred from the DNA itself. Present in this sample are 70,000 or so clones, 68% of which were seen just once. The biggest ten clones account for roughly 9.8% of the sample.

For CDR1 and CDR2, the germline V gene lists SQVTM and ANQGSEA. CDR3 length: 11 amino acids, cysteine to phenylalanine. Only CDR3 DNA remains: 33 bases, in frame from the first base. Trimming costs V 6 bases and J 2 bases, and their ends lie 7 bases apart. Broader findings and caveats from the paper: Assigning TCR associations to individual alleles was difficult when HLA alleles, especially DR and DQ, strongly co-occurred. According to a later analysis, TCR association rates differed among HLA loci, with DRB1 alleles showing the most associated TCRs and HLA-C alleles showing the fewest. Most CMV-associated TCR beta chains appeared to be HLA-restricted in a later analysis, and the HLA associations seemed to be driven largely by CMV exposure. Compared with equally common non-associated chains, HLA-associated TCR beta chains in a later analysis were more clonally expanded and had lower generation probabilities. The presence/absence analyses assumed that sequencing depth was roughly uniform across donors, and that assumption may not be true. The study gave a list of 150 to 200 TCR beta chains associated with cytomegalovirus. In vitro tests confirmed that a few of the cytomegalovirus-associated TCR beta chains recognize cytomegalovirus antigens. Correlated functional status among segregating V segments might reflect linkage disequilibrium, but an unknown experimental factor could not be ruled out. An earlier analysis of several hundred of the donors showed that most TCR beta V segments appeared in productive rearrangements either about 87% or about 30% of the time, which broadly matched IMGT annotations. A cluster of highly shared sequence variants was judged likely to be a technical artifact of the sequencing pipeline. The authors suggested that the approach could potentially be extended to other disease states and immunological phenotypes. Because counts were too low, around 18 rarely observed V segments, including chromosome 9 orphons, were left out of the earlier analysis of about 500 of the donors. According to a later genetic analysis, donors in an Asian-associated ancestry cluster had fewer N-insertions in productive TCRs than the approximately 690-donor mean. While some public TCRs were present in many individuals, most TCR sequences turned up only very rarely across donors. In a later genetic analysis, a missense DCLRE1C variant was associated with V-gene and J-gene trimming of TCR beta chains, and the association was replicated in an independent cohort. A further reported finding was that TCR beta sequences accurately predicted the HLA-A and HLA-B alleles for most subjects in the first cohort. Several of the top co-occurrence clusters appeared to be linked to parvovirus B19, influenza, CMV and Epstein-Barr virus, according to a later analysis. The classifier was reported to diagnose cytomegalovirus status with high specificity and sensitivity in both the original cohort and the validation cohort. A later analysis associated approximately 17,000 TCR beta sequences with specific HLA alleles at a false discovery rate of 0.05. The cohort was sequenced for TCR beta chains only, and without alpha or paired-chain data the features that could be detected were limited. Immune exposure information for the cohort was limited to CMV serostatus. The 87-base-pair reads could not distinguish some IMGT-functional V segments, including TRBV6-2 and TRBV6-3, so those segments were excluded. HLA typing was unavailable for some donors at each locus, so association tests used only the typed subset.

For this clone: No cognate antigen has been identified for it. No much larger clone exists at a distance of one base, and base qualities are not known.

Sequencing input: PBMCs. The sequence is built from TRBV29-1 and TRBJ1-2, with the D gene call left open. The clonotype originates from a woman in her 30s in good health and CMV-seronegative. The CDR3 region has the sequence CSVDGNYGYTF. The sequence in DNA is TGCAGCGTAGACGGGAACTATGGCTACACCTTC. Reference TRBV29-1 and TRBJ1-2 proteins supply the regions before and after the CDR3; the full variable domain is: SAVISQKPSRDICQRGTSLTIQCQVDSQVTMMFWYRQQPGQSLTLIATANQGSEATYESGFVIDKFPISRPNLTFSTLTVSNMSPEDSSIYLCSVDGNYGYTFGSGTRLTVV.